This is a list of T cell receptor beta chains from one sample in a study of cytomegalovirus exposure and HLA in healthy donors. The table came from immunoSEQ multiplex PCR; TCRdb's copy has only in-frame clones and leaves some out. Here the sample spans more than 95,000 clones, about 79% being singletons. What was sequenced was PBMCs. These receptors all come from a man aged 55 to 70 in good health and CMV-seropositive. Both conserved end residues are part of each CDR3. A D gene is named only where the DNA matches it firmly. Clone size appears in some rows only: once, few, many, or a class for an expanded clone.

>TRBD1|TRBV27|TRBJ1-2|.
CASSFGTGDRYGYTF
TGTGCCAGCAGTTTCGGGACAGGGGATCGGTATGGCTACACCTTC
>.|TRBV18|TRBJ1-1|.
CASSPAIGTEAFF
TGTGCCAGCTCACCCGCCATCGGCACTGAAGCTTTCTTT
>.|TRBV6-5|TRBJ2-5|.
CASSYYSRGTETQYF
TGTGCCAGCAGTTACTATAGCAGGGGGACTGAGACCCAGTACTTC
>.|TRBV9|TRBJ1-2|.
CASSSIDGYTF
TGTGCCAGCAGCTCCATTGATGGCTACACCTTC
>TRBD1|TRBV27|TRBJ2-2|.
CASSSGQGRTGELFF
TGTGCCAGCAGTTCTGGACAGGGTCGCACCGGGGAGCTGTTTTTT
>.|TRBV7-2|TRBJ1-4|few
CASSLDGSSRFEKLFF
TGTGCCAGCAGCTTAGACGGTTCCTCAAGATTTGAAAAACTGTTTTTT
>.|TRBV19|TRBJ1-1|.
CASSSYPDLNTEAFF
TGTGCCAGTAGTTCCTACCCGGACTTGAACACTGAAGCTTTCTTT
>TRBD2|TRBV2|TRBJ2-1|.
CASGQAHGGARNEQFF
TGTGCCAGCGGGCAGGCTCACGGGGGGGCGAGAAATGAGCAGTTCTTC
>TRBD2|TRBV4-1|TRBJ2-7|once
CASSQTLAGAYEQYF
TGCGCAAGCAGCCAAACACTAGCGGGGGCCTACGAGCAGTACTTC
>.|TRBV20-1|TRBJ1-2|.
CSASSNGYTF
TGCAGTGCTAGTTCCAATGGCTACACCTTC
>.|TRBV19|TRBJ2-3|.
CASSLSTDTQYF
TGTGCCAGTAGCCTTAGCACAGATACGCAGTATTTT
>.|TRBV2|TRBJ1-1|.
CASRPPGGYGEAFF
TGTGCCAGCCGACCTCCGGGGGGGTATGGTGAAGCTTTCTTT
>.|TRBV27|TRBJ1-2|.
CASSQGNYGYTF
TGTGCCAGCAGCCAGGGTAACTATGGCTACACCTTC
>TRBD2|TRBV6-1|TRBJ2-3|.
CASSEVGGGADTQYF
TGTGCCAGCAGTGAAGTTGGCGGGGGGGCAGATACGCAGTATTTT
>.|TRBV18|TRBJ2-2|.
CASSPREQGSWNTGELFF
TGTGCCAGCTCACCACGTGAACAGGGAAGTTGGAACACCGGGGAGCTGTTTTTT
>TRBD1|TRBV5-4|TRBJ2-1|.
CASSYGQGSYNEQFF
TGTGCCAGCAGCTACGGACAGGGCTCCTACAATGAGCAGTTCTTC
>TRBD2|TRBV4-3|TRBJ2-5|.
CASRRTSGGLYQETQYF
TGCGCCAGCAGACGGACTAGCGGGGGGCTATACCAAGAGACCCAGTACTTC